Below are 20 T cell receptor beta chains sequenced from a single sample in a study of vaccination and CD4 T cells after COVID-19. For these receptors, no antigen is known. Sequencing of cultured CD4+ T cell DNA used the Oncomine TCR Beta short-read assay. TCRdb recomputed calls from the PCR reads with MiXCR, one row per CDR3 protein. Among around 15,000 distinct CDR3 sequences listed, around half were seen once. The sample's treatment: roughly 11-day PBMC culture with coronavirus spike peptide pools or control peptides (ViraFEST assay). The specimen sequenced was CD4+ T cells from blood, cultured in vitro. These TCRs come from a human donor who had recovered from COVID-19.

This sequence joins TRBV7-9 and TRBJ2-5; weak D call: TRBD2 (6 bases). CDR1 and CDR2 from the germline V gene are SEHNR and FQNEAQ (reference sequence). V dropped 6 bases and J dropped 5 bases, with 16 bases sitting between them. There are 14 residues in the CDR3. The CDR3 DNA sequence: TGTGCCAGCAGGCGGGACCTACGAGTGGAGACCCAGTACTTC. This codes for CASRRDLRVETQYF.

The chain combines TRBV20-1 with TRBJ2-1; 8 nucleotides line up with TRBD1. This CDR3 region has 14 residues. V lost 5 bases, J lost 7 bases, and 10 bases stayed unmatched. Germline CDR1 and CDR2: DFQATT and SNEGSKA (reference sequence). This CDR3 is CSALFGQGRNEQFF. The CDR3 nucleotides read TGCAGTGCTCTCTTCGGACAGGGAAGGAATGAGCAGTTCTTC.

The chain joins TRBV4-1 to TRBJ1-2, with D possibly matching TRBD1 (6 bases). CDR1 MGHRA and CDR2 YSYEKL come from the germline V gene. With 4 bases removed from V and 8 bases from J, the gap between germline ends came to 23 bases. The CDR3 totals 16 residues. The chain's CDR3 is CASSPSRGEPLRGYTF. CDR3 coding DNA: TGCGCCAGCAGCCCCAGCAGGGGTGAACCCCTACGAGGCTACACCTTC.

V is TRBV29-1 and J is TRBJ2-1; unclear D gene. The CDR3 is 13 amino acids. CDR1 is SQVTM and CDR2 is ANQGSEA in the germline V gene. Trimming took off 3 bases at V and 4 bases at J, with 10 bases between the two ends. The CDR3 DNA reads TGCAGCGTTGACACCCCCGGGTACAATGAGCAGTTCTTC. It encodes CSVDTPGYNEQFF.

This clonotype was seen a few times. V gene TRBV21-1 combines with J gene TRBJ2-3; TRBD2 is the table's D call and was not checked against the DNA. TRBV21-1 is an annotated pseudogene. This CDR3 spans 15 amino acids. The CDR3 DNA reads TGTGCCAGCAGCCCAACCCAGGGCCCCACAGATACGCAGTATTTT. Translating gives CASSPTQGPTDTQYF.

This clonotype was seen more than once but under ten times. V and J are TRBV6-1 and TRBJ1-1; D may be TRBD1 (5 bases). In germline, CDR1 is MNHNS, CDR2 SASEGT. This CDR3 spans 14 amino acids. The V end was cut by 10 bases, the J end by 11 bases, with 26 bases between. The CDR3 here is CATLPPLAGRVAFF. The CDR3 DNA sequence: TGTGCCACTCTACCTCCTCTTGCGGGACGGGTGGCTTTCTTT.

The rearrangement joins TRBV30 to TRBJ1-2; possible D gene TRBD1, 6 bases. This CDR3 has 13 amino acids. The V gene's germline CDR1 is GTSNPN and CDR2 SVGIG (reference sequence). Trimming took 0 bases from V and 4 from J, leaving 9 bases between them. In DNA form, the CDR3 reads TGTGCCTGGAGTGTAAGCAGGGGCTATGGCTACACCTTC. It specifies CAWSVSRGYGYTF.

The gene calls are TRBV7-3 and TRBJ1-1, with D uncertain. The CDR3 sequence is 15 residues long. Germline V CDR1 and CDR2: SGHTA, FQGTGA. Trimming took off 2 bases at V and 1 base at J, with 11 bases between the two ends. CDR3 coding DNA: TGTGCCAGCAGCTTACAACCGGGCGGGAACACTGAAGCTTTCTTT. Residues: CASSLQPGGNTEAFF. Based on the CDR3 plus reference TRBV7-3 and TRBJ1-1, the full variable domain is GAGVSQTPSNKVTEKGKYVELRCDPISGHTALYWYRQSLGQGPEFLIYFQGTGAADDSGLPNDRFFAVRPEGSVSTLKIQRTERGDSAVYLCASSLQPGGNTEAFFGQGTRLTVV.

The genes are TRBV7-8 and TRBJ2-3; a weak D match, TRBD2 (5 bases). The length of the CDR3 is 17 residues. The germline V gene encodes CDR1 SGHVS and CDR2 FQNEAQ. V gave up 1 base and J gave up 2 bases, with 16 bases separating them. As DNA, the CDR3 is TGTGCCAGCAGCTTAGATGCGGGCTACCTAAACACAGATACGCAGTATTTT. Its translation is CASSLDAGYLNTDTQYF.

About this clonotype itself: Compared with germline, one end of the junction differs, possibly owing to a read error. The chain employs TRBV5-3 and TRBJ2-7; D possibly corresponds to TRBD1 (6 bases). TRBV5-3 is annotated as an ORF whose role is uncertain. The CDR3 sequence is 11 residues long. This CDR3 reads CARSIRDISDF. The CDR3 DNA is TGTGCCAGAAGCATCCGGGACATCAGTGACTTC.

This rearrangement joins TRBV7-9 to TRBJ1-2; 7 bases fit TRBD1. CDR3 length: 16 residues. The trim removed 6 bases at V and 3 bases at J, leaving 13 bases unmatched. The germline gives CDR1 SEHNR, CDR2 FQNEAQ (reference sequence). The CDR3 protein is CASSPLLTGIDYGYTF. CDR3 nucleotides: TGTGCCAGCAGTCCTCTTTTGACAGGGATCGACTATGGCTACACCTTC.

This chain uses TRBV7-9 with TRBJ1-1, with a tentative D call TRBD1 (5 bases). Germline CDR1 and CDR2: SEHNR and FQNEAQ (reference sequence). V lost 5 bases to trimming and J lost 5 bases, with 15 bases between them. The CDR3 runs to 14 residues. The CDR3, as DNA: TGTGCCAGCAGCCCAGGGACCTCGGGGACTGAAGCTTTCTTT. Translating gives CASSPGTSGTEAFF.

This sequence joins TRBV14 and TRBJ1-2, with TRBD1 matching 7 bases. Trimming cost V 4 bases and J 8 bases; bases outside gene matches: 4. Germline V gene data show CDR1 as SGHDN and CDR2 as FVKESK. This CDR3 comprises 12 residues. CDR3 DNA: TGTGCCAGCAGCCGTTGGGACAGCGGCTACACCTTC. Translated, it gives CASSRWDSGYTF. Variable domain in full (rest from reference TRBV14 and TRBJ1-2): EAGVTQFPSHSVIEKGQTVTLRCDPISGHDNLYWYRRVMGKEIKFLLHFVKESKQDESGMPNNRFLAERTGGTYSTLKVQPAELEDSGVYFCASSRWDSGYTFGSGTRLTVV.

V and J are TRBV2 and TRBJ2-2; D is possibly TRBD2 (6 bases). This CDR3 is 14 amino acids long. The V and J ends lost 6 bases and 1 base respectively, with 9 bases between them. CDR1 and CDR2 from the germline V gene are SNHLY and FYNNEI. CDR3 residues: CASRGGKNTGELFF. The DNA of the CDR3 is TGTGCCAGCAGGGGGGGAAAGAACACCGGGGAGCTGTTTTTT.

V gene TRBV6-1 combines with J gene TRBJ2-3; 12 bases are shared with TRBD2. The CDR3 is 16 residues long. Germline V gene sequence: CDR1 MNHNS, CDR2 SASEGT. The trim removed 4 bases at V and 4 bases at J, leaving 6 bases unmatched. CDR3 nucleotides: TGTGCCAGCAGTGCCCGACTAGCGGGAGCCTCAGATACGCAGTATTTT. This translates into CASSARLAGASDTQYF.

The table lists this clonotype with a few counts. The chain employs TRBV7-6 and TRBJ2-7; tentatively, D is TRBD1 (5 bases). There are 14 residues in the CDR3. Germline V gene data show CDR1 as SGHVS and CDR2 as FNYEAQ. Deletions cut 0 bases from V and 5 bases from J, with 11 bases between. The CDR3 spells CASSLAQGPHEQYF. The CDR3 DNA is TGTGCCAGCAGCTTAGCCCAGGGCCCCCACGAGCAGTACTTC.

The V call is TRBV27, the J call TRBJ2-1; no clear D gene. Germline values: CDR1 MNHEY, CDR2 SMNVEV (reference sequence). The CDR3 consists of 11 residues. V was shortened by 1 base and J by 9 bases, with 4 bases between the two germline ends. CDR3 nucleotides: TGTGCCAGCAGTTTATACGGTGAGCAGTTCTTC. Amino acid sequence: CASSLYGEQFF.

The rearrangement uses TRBV10-1 and TRBJ2-7; 8 bases are shared with TRBD1. Germline CDR1 reads WNHNN; CDR2 reads SYGVQD (reference sequence). V gave up 6 bases and J gave up 3 bases; unmatched junction bases: 13. This CDR3 region has 16 residues. The CDR3 loop is CASSSGKKGTGYEQYF. CDR3 bases: TGCGCCAGCAGCTCCGGGAAAAAAGGGACAGGCTACGAGCAGTACTTC.

This clonotype was detected only a few times. The V call is TRBV11-2, the J call TRBJ2-7; D is ambiguous. The CDR3 consists of 13 residues. The ends were cut back, 2 bases at V and 2 bases at J, with 7 bases in the middle. Germline CDR1 is SGHAT and CDR2 is FQNNGV. CDR3 in DNA: TGTGCCAGCAGCTTAAACGATGCCTACGAGCAGTACTTC. Translating gives CASSLNDAYEQYF.

This clonotype was detected once. The chain has TRBV4-1 and TRBJ2-7; the D is unclear. Per germline, CDR1 MGHRA and CDR2 YSYEKL. The CDR3 contains 16 residues. V lost 1 base, J lost 2 bases, and 15 bases lay in between. The CDR3 sequence: CASSQGETDPTYEQYF. CDR3 in DNA: TGCGCCAGCAGCCAAGGAGAGACGGACCCGACCTACGAGCAGTACTTC.